The subject of this entry is one T cell receptor (beta chain). Germline V CDR1 and CDR2: SGDLS, YYNGEE. This CDR3 has 15 amino acids. V shed 0 bases and J shed 0 bases, with 10 bases lying between them. This sample stems from a study of T cell changes during pregnancy in multiple sclerosis. Repertoires were generated with immunoSEQ multiplex PCR, while TCRdb's copy carries only in-frame clones and drops some. The sample holds fewer than 70,000 clones, around 94% seen once. This sequence joins TRBV9 and TRBJ2-7; tentatively, D is TRBD1 (6 bases). The receptor was isolated from a female donor with multiple sclerosis, enrolled in a pregnancy study. This sample comprised CD8+ T cells from peripheral blood mononuclear cells, obtained in the third trimester of pregnancy. CDR3 residues: CASSVGQATSYEQYF. CDR3 coding DNA: TGTGCCAGCAGCGTAGGACAGGCGACCTCCTACGAGCAGTACTTC.